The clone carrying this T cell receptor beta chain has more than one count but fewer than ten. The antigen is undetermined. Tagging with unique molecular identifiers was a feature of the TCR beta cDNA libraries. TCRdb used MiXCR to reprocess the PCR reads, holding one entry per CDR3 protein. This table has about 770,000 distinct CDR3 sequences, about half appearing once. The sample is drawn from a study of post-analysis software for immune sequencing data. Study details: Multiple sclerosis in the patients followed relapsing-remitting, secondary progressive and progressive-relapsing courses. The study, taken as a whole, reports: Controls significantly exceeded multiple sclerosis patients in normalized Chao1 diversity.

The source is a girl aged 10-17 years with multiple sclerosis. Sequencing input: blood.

The CDR3 nucleotides read TGTGCCAGCATGCTACTGAGCTCCTACGAGCAGTACTTC. Translation gives CASMLLSSYEQYF. The chain joins TRBV2 to TRBJ2-7, with D uncertain. The germline CDR1 and CDR2 sequences are SNHLY and FYNNEI. There are 13 residues in the CDR3. V was trimmed by 7 bases and J by 0 bases, leaving 10 bases between them.